These 27 T cell receptor beta chains originate from one sample sequenced in a study of T cells after somatic rescue of genetic block (dated by TCRdb to 2020 to 2021). The method behind the library was the immunoSEQ multiplex PCR assay. TCRdb took over this immuneACCESS table, retaining in-frame rearrangements with V and J assigned. Such tables are incomplete; in checked studies, under half of the missing clones stem from an unresolved V gene, and the remainder is unexplained. Here the sample has 45,000 to 55,000 clones; approximately 96% occur a single time. The ten most abundant clones make up more than 0.075% of the sample. The sample taken for sequencing was peripheral blood mononuclear cells (PBMCs). The receptor set was obtained from a child younger than two.

This chain uses TRBV5-1 with TRBJ2-2; 8 bases agree with TRBD1. CDR3 length: 14 residues. J gave up 5 bases and V 1 base, and 1 base lay outside the gene matches. The germline V gene has CDR1 SGHRS and CDR2 YFSETQ. The CDR3 loop reads CASSLRTGTGELFF. CDR3 DNA: TGCGCCAGCAGCTTGAGGACAGGGACCGGGGAGCTGTTTTTT.

The chain combines TRBV6-1 with TRBJ1-3, with unresolved D. This CDR3 has 14 amino acids. V gave up 1 base and J gave up 0 bases, with 4 bases separating them. Germline V gene data show CDR1 as MNHNS and CDR2 as SASEGT. CDR3 residues: CASSEGGSGNTIYF. DNA for the CDR3: TGTGCCAGCAGTGAAGGGGGCTCTGGAAACACCATATATTTT.

The chain couples TRBV6-5 to TRBJ2-5; a possible D gene is TRBD1 (6 bases). Germline CDR1 and CDR2: MNHEY and SVGAGI. The length of the CDR3 is 11 residues. With 6 bases removed from V and 4 bases from J, the gap between germline ends came to 6 bases. CDR3 nucleotides: TGTGCCAGCAGACAGGGAGAGACCCAGTACTTC. Amino acid sequence: CASRQGETQYF.

The genes are TRBV11-2 and TRBJ2-4; D unresolved. CDR3 size: 15 residues. Trimming took off 6 bases at V and 7 bases at J, with 19 bases between the two ends. The V gene's germline CDR1 is SGHAT and CDR2 FQNNGV. The CDR3 DNA follows: TGTGCCAGCAGACCTCCCGGTCGAAAGATGAACATTCAGTACTTC. Protein product: CASRPPGRKMNIQYF.

This chain joins TRBV5-1 and TRBJ1-2, with TRBD1 matching 7 bases. The germline V gene has CDR1 SGHRS and CDR2 YFSETQ. The CDR3 runs to 14 residues. The junction had 2 bases not matched to a gene; V was cut back by 2 bases and J by 1 base. The CDR3 DNA is TGCGCCAGCAGCTTACAGGGGCTTAACTATGGCTACACCTTC. Translated, it gives CASSLQGLNYGYTF.

V gene TRBV5-6 combines with J gene TRBJ1-6; 8 bases align to TRBD1. V gave up 2 bases and J gave up 7 bases; unmatched junction bases: 5. Germline V lookup: CDR1 SGHDT, CDR2 YYEEEE. CDR3 length: 15 amino acids. The CDR3 DNA is TGTGCCAGCAGCTTCTCGACAGGGGTAAATTCACCCCTCCACTTT. Its protein is CASSFSTGVNSPLHF.

This rearrangement joins TRBV19 to TRBJ2-4; no clear D gene. Per germline, CDR1 LNHDA and CDR2 SQIVND (reference sequence). This CDR3 has 13 residues. With 3 bases removed from V and 0 bases from J, the gap between germline ends came to 3 bases. CDR3 residues: CASSIQAKNIQYF. DNA for the CDR3: TGTGCCAGTAGTATTCAAGCCAAAAACATTCAGTACTTC.

The rearrangement links TRBV19 to TRBJ1-2; D is unresolved. The germline gives CDR1 LNHDA, CDR2 SQIVND (reference sequence). The CDR3 extends over 9 amino acids. V was clipped by 5 bases and J by 14 bases, with 9 bases between them. This chain's CDR3 is CASSSGSTF. DNA of the CDR3: TGTGCCAGTAGTTCCGGCTCGACCTTC.

The genes are TRBV6-5 and TRBJ1-1, with TRBD1 as a possible D gene (6 bases). This CDR3 has 15 amino acids. V shed 0 bases and J shed 4 bases, with 12 bases lying between them. CDR1 is MNHEY, CDR2 SVGAGI, per germline. CDR3 region: CASSYSTGGRTEAFF. CDR3 nucleotides: TGTGCCAGCAGTTACTCGACGGGGGGGCGCACTGAAGCTTTCTTT.

This chain joins TRBV19 and TRBJ2-6; D may correspond to TRBD1 or TRBD2 (6 bases each). The V end was cut by 4 bases, the J end by 6 bases, with 10 bases between. CDR3 length: 14 amino acids. The germline V gene encodes CDR1 LNHDA and CDR2 SQIVND (reference sequence). The CDR3 is CASSKRGVANVLTF. CDR3 nucleotides: TGTGCCAGTAGTAAAAGGGGGGTGGCCAACGTCCTGACTTTC.

The CDR3 here is CASSSGTGSYEQYF. DNA for the CDR3: TGTGCCAGCAGCTCCGGGACAGGGTCCTACGAGCAGTACTTC. The chain carries TRBV5-6 and TRBJ2-7; 9 nucleotides agree with TRBD1. CDR3 length: 14 residues. Germline V gene data show CDR1 as SGHDT and CDR2 as YYEEEE. V trimming: 3 bases; J trimming: 1 base; junction bases outside the gene matches: 2.

The CDR3 nucleotides are TGTGCCAGCAGCCAAGCGGGCGTCAACGAGCAGTACTTC. Translated: CASSQAGVNEQYF. The chain joins TRBV14 to TRBJ2-7; D is uncertain. Per the germline V gene, CDR1 is SGHDN and CDR2 is FVKESK. Trimming took 1 base from V and 5 from J, leaving 9 bases between them. The CDR3 totals 13 residues.

This chain uses TRBV7-9 with TRBJ2-7; D assignment may be TRBD1 or TRBD2 (6 bases each). The CDR3 totals 12 residues. V dropped 5 bases and J dropped 7 bases, with 12 bases sitting between them. Germline V gene lookup returns CDR1 SEHNR and CDR2 FQNEAQ (reference sequence). CDR3 amino acids: CASSIRGVEQYF. CDR3 in DNA: TGTGCCAGCAGCATAAGGGGGGTAGAGCAGTACTTC.

The V call is TRBV29-1, the J call TRBJ2-7, with D perhaps TRBD2 (5 bases). Per germline, CDR1 SQVTM and CDR2 ANQGSEA. CDR3 length: 10 residues. Trimming removed 6 bases from V and 2 bases from J, with 5 bases in between. In DNA, the CDR3 is TGCAGCGTCGGGACCTACGAGCAGTACTTC. It specifies CSVGTYEQYF.

This clone was detected only once. This same CDR3 is encoded by further DNA sequences in the sample. This sequence joins TRBV19 and TRBJ2-5; 8 positions agree with TRBD2. Trimming cost V 4 bases and J 3 bases; bases outside gene matches: 4. CDR1 is LNHDA and CDR2 is SQIVND in the germline V gene (reference sequence). The CDR3 is 14 residues long. The CDR3 loop reads CASSNTAGEETQYF. In nucleotides, the CDR3 is TGTGCCAGTAGTAATACAGCGGGGGAAGAGACCCAGTACTTC.

The chain recombines TRBV6-1 with TRBJ2-7; 8 positions agree with TRBD2. Germline CDR1 and CDR2: MNHNS and SASEGT. This CDR3 is 15 amino acids long. V lost 6 bases and J lost 2; bases outside the gene matches: 9. CDR3: CASRGVGAGAYEQYF. The DNA for the CDR3 is TGTGCCAGCAGGGGGGTGGGAGCGGGAGCCTACGAGCAGTACTTC.

This chain joins TRBV10-1 and TRBJ2-1, with 11 bases fitting TRBD2. Germline CDR1 and CDR2: WNHNN and SYGVQD (reference sequence). The CDR3 has 13 residues. V shed 9 bases and J 9 bases; nucleotides not matched to a gene: 7. The DNA of the CDR3 is TGCGCCAGTACTAGCGGGAGACGAGGTGAGCAGTTCTTC. This codes for CASTSGRRGEQFF.

DNA of the CDR3: TGTGCCAGCAGCTTTGGAGACCGCAACTATGGCTACACCTTC. Protein: CASSFGDRNYGYTF. This chain links TRBV5-4 with TRBJ1-2; no clear D. V was trimmed by 2 bases and J by 2 bases, leaving 10 bases between them. The germline V gene has CDR1 SGHNT and CDR2 YYREEE (reference sequence). The CDR3 has 14 residues.

The gene calls are TRBV28 and TRBJ1-1; weak D call: TRBD1 (6 bases). Trimming left V 9 bases short and J 1 base short, with 21 bases between. Germline V gene sequence: CDR1 MDHEN, CDR2 SYDVKM. This CDR3 is 16 amino acids long. This chain's CDR3 is CASHLRGARKNTEAFF. The CDR3 DNA reads TGTGCCAGTCACTTAAGGGGGGCGCGGAAGAACACTGAAGCTTTCTTT.

The V and J genes are TRBV27 and TRBJ2-7; the match to TRBD2 covers 10 bases. Germline trimming cut 0 bases from V and 5 bases from J; bases unmatched to any gene: 1. The germline V gene encodes CDR1 MNHEY and CDR2 SMNVEV (reference sequence). The CDR3 contains 14 residues. CDR3 DNA: TGTGCCAGCAGTTTATCAACTAGCGGGGACGAGCAGTACTTC. This sequence encodes CASSLSTSGDEQYF.

The chain uses TRBV4-1 and TRBJ2-4; 10 bases are shared with TRBD2. V dropped 4 bases and J dropped 0; count of bases not matched to a gene: 0. CDR3 length equals 15 residues. Germline V gene data show CDR1 as MGHRA and CDR2 as YSYEKL. For the CDR3, the DNA is TGCGCCAGCAGCCGACTAGCGGGAGCCAAAAACATTCAGTACTTC. This codes for CASSRLAGAKNIQYF.

The rearrangement uses TRBV4-2 and TRBJ1-6, with D maybe TRBD1 (5 bases). The CDR3 runs to 14 residues. Trimming pared 1 base from V and 6 bases from J, leaving 7 bases between. Per the germline V gene, CDR1 is LGHNA and CDR2 is YNFKEQ. The CDR3 sequence is CASSQVDINSPLHF. As DNA, the CDR3 is TGTGCCAGCAGCCAAGTGGACATTAATTCACCCCTCCACTTT.

V is TRBV19 and J is TRBJ1-2, with D unclear. Germline assignment: CDR1 LNHDA and CDR2 SQIVND (reference sequence). The CDR3 totals 13 residues. Trimming removed 5 bases at V and 6 bases at J, with 13 bases between. CDR3: CASSVGGRDGYTF. CDR3 in DNA: TGTGCCAGTAGTGTCGGCGGGAGGGATGGCTACACCTTC.

On this clone itself: Other DNA sequences of this sample code for an identical CDR3. The chain has TRBV10-3 and TRBJ1-5; no clear D gene. V lost 0 bases and J 4 bases, leaving 4 bases between the germline ends. The CDR3 contains 13 residues. Per the germline V gene, CDR1 is ENHRY and CDR2 is SYGVKD. CDR3 nucleotides: TGTGCCATCAGTGAGTCCGGGAATCAGCCCCAGCATTTT. Translated, it gives CAISESGNQPQHF.

This sequence joins TRBV27 and TRBJ1-5; D not certain. Germline V gene data show CDR1 as MNHEY and CDR2 as SMNVEV (reference sequence). The CDR3 covers 14 residues. V gave up 6 bases and J gave up 3 bases, with 12 bases separating them. CDR3 loop: CASSIFLSNQPQHF. The CDR3 bases are TGTGCCAGCAGCATTTTCCTCTCCAATCAGCCCCAGCATTTT.

CDR3 sequence: CASSFLAGEGEQYF. The CDR3 bases are TGTGCCAGCAGCTTCCTAGCGGGAGAAGGCGAGCAGTACTTC. The V call is TRBV5-4, the J call TRBJ2-7, with 10 nucleotides matching TRBD2. V was clipped by 2 bases and J by 6 bases; unmatched bases: 5. Germline CDR1 SGHNT, CDR2 YYREEE (reference sequence). The CDR3 has 14 amino acids.

The J gene is TRBJ1-2, the V gene TRBV28; D not resolved. The CDR3 totals 13 residues. The V gene lost 2 bases and the J gene lost 4 bases, with 8 bases spanning the gap. Germline loops: CDR1 MDHEN, CDR2 SYDVKM. CDR3 nucleotides: TGTGCCAGCAGTTTAGGCAGCGTCTATGGCTACACCTTC. Translation: CASSLGSVYGYTF.